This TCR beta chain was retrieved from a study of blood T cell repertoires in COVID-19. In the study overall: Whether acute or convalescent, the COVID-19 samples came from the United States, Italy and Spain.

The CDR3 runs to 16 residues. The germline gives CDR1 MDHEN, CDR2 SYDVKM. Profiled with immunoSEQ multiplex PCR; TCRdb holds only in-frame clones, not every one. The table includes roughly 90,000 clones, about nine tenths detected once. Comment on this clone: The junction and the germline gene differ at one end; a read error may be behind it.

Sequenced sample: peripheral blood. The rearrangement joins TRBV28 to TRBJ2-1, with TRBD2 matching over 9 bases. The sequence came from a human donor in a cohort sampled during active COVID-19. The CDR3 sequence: CASRSPGTSSHNEQFF. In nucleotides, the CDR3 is TGTGCCAGCAGATCACCTGGGACTAGCTCCCACAATGAGCAGTTCTTC.